This T cell receptor (beta chain) appears in the sequencing data of a study of blood T cells in healthy people across ages (dated by TCRdb to 2013 to 2016). Concerning the study at large: Template switching captured roughly one uniquely barcoded TCR beta cDNA molecule per two T cells in model experiments. The study analyzed two additional independent replicas of 1 million unique cDNA reads from the same blood draw for two donors, one aged 18 to 30 and one aged 80 or older. To track age-related changes in TCR beta repertoire diversity, the study relied on deep sequencing normalized with unique cDNA molecular identifiers. To avoid experimental bias, donors of different ages were spread randomly across the sequencing lanes. Four age groups were formed from the donors: young (average around 15 years), middle-aged (around 41), aged (62) and long-lived (around 82).

Worth noting for this clonotype: Its antigen remains unidentified. One base away there is no much larger clone; base qualities are not given.

Results and caveats for the whole study, not just this receptor: Observed TCR beta diversity per million T cells fell roughly linearly with age, and a significant reduction was already apparent by age roughly 40. Because profiling used bulk unsorted PBMCs, naive and antigen-experienced compartments could not be compared conclusively. Observed TCR beta diversity correlated strongly with the percentage of naive T cells measured by flow cytometry. Estimates of total diversity based on one million sequenced T cells were considered lower bounds and underestimates. Compared with the aged group, more naive CD4+ T cells, fewer expanded clones and increased TCR diversity were shown by the long-lived group, suggesting age selection. Because donor CMV infection status was unknown, age-related changes in expanded clonotypes were potentially confounded.

Library generation was performed with 5' RACE. The listed sequencing device is Illumina HiSeq 2500. A second PCR of roughly 7 to 11 cycles was performed with a sample-barcoded 5' primer and a J-beta primer mix. A template-switch 5' adaptor carrying 12 random nucleotides introduced a unique molecular identifier onto each TCR beta cDNA molecule. Each sample yielded at least 2.5 million CDR3-containing paired-end reads. All of the RNA was converted into first-strand cDNA using the Mint cDNA synthesis kit, with a TRBC-specific oligonucleotide serving as the primer. All cDNA was treated with uracil-DNA glycosylase and then went through a first 18-cycle PCR with the universal primers M1SS and BC2_uni_R. Regarding the original processing steps: For normalization, 1 million high-quality reads were randomly selected from each sample, with every read carrying a distinct molecular identifier. Reads with shared molecular identifiers were discarded instead of being binned into consensus sequences. CDR3 identification, clonotype clustering and error correction used MiTCR with a Q25 quality threshold and the strictest error-elimination algorithm. A nonparametric unseen species model with Euler transformation was used to estimate lower-bound total TCR beta diversity. TCRdb reanalyzed the raw reads on its own, using fastp at Q25 for trimming and MiXCR for clone calling, and kept in-frame beta chains. Duplicate CDR3 protein sequences are folded into a single record with the most common DNA and genes. The V and J calls shown here were made by TCRdb, not taken from the authors' results. In this sample the table shows hundreds of thousands of distinct CDR3 sequences, 43% of which occur a single time. The leading ten clones occupy 20% to 25% of the sample.

The germline V gene gives CDR1 as LGHNA and CDR2 as YSLEER. Unmatched junction bases come to 3, with V trimmed by 6 bases and J by 5 bases. From the cysteine up to the phenylalanine, the CDR3 has a length of 13 residues. Only the CDR3 portion is preserved as DNA: 39 bases, with reading frame beginning at the first base. The donors were roughly 40 Caucasian individuals from Russia, aged roughly 6 to 90 years, who were systemically healthy. Each donor gave ten milliliters of peripheral blood, drawn into EDTA-treated Vacutainer tubes. Ficoll-Paque density-gradient centrifugation was used to isolate PBMCs, with at least 6.5 million obtained per sample. Trizol reagent was used to extract total RNA from PBMCs, with at least 5.5 micrograms per sample. For every donor, flow cytometry on a PBMC aliquot measured the percentage of naive CD45RAhigh/CD27high T cells.

This clonotype originated in a woman aged 55-70 years in good health. Sequenced: blood. The receptor chain draws on TRBV4-3 and TRBJ2-3, and 9 junctional nucleotides match TRBD1. The DNA is TGCGCCAGCAGTCAGACAGGGGGAGATACGCAGTATTTT. This gives the protein CASSQTGGDTQYF.